Below are 16 T cell receptor beta chains sequenced from a single sample in a study of radiotherapy plus CTLA-4 blockade in lung cancer. Only in-frame clones appear in the TCRdb table, and some are missing; sequencing was by immunoSEQ multiplex PCR. The sample comprises 90,000 to 100,000 clones, roughly 74% of which are singletons, and approximately 2.6% rests with the top ten. Material: peripheral blood, obtained from a patient treated with radiotherapy plus ipilimumab. These receptors were obtained from a human donor with non-small cell lung cancer who had a partial response to radiotherapy plus ipilimumab. Some clones in this sample may be carry-over from other donors' samples.

The CDR3 region is CASSPPTSGGTGTDTQYF. The CDR3, as DNA: TGTGCCAGTAGTCCACCGACTAGCGGGGGGACAGGCACAGATACGCAGTATTTT. This chain joins TRBV19 and TRBJ2-3; 13 positions match TRBD2. Germline values: CDR1 LNHDA, CDR2 SQIVND (reference sequence). CDR3 size: 18 residues. The trim removed 5 bases at V and 1 base at J, leaving 9 bases unmatched.

This clone was found a few times. The rearrangement links TRBV28 to TRBJ1-5; a weak D match, TRBD1 (5 bases). V was shortened by 5 bases and J by 7 bases, with 12 bases between the two germline ends. The germline CDR1 and CDR2 sequences are MDHEN and SYDVKM. The CDR3 is 13 amino acids. CDR3 sequence reads: CASSPPGNQPQHF. CDR3 DNA sequence: TGTGCCAGCAGTCCTCCAGGGAACCAGCCCCAGCATTTT.

The V call is TRBV5-5, the J call TRBJ1-6; no definite D call. Trimming pared 0 bases from V and 9 bases from J, leaving 7 bases between. This CDR3 is 13 amino acids long. The germline gives CDR1 SGHKS, CDR2 YYEKEE (reference sequence). CDR3 sequence (DNA): TGTGCCAGCAGCTTGGTGTCATTTTCACCCCTCCACTTT. It encodes CASSLVSFSPLHF.

V gene TRBV6-4 combines with J gene TRBJ1-3; TRBD1 aligns across 8 bases. From germline, CDR1 is MRHNA and CDR2 SNTAGT. CDR3 size: 16 residues. The V segment lost 4 bases and the J segment 2 bases; nucleotides outside the gene matches: 7. In DNA form, the CDR3 reads TGTGCCAGCAGTGGCCAGGACAGGGCTGCTGGAAACACCATATATTTT. The encoded protein is CASSGQDRAAGNTIYF.

This clone was found a few times. The chain recombines TRBV29-1 with TRBJ2-1; 8 bases align to TRBD2. Trimming cost V 1 base and J 8 bases; bases outside gene matches: 10. CDR1 and CDR2 (germline): SQVTM, ANQGSEA. The CDR3 extends over 15 amino acids. The chain's CDR3 is CSVEGTSRTRYEQFF. The CDR3 nucleotides read TGCAGCGTTGAAGGGACTAGCCGTACCAGGTATGAGCAGTTCTTC.

V is TRBV5-1 and J is TRBJ2-7; no clear D gene. This CDR3 region has 12 residues. Trimming pared 0 bases from V and 5 bases from J, leaving 6 bases between. The germline V gene has CDR1 SGHRS and CDR2 YFSETQ. The CDR3 DNA is TGCGCCAGCAGCTTGGCAGGTAACGAGCAGTACTTC. Its protein product is CASSLAGNEQYF.

V is TRBV6-1 and J is TRBJ2-5, with D perhaps matching TRBD2 (5 bases). CDR1 and CDR2 from the germline V gene are MNHNS and SASEGT. This CDR3 comprises 13 residues. V dropped 3 bases and J dropped 5 bases, with 10 bases sitting between them. The CDR3 loop is CASSDSSGETQYF. DNA for the CDR3: TGTGCCAGCAGTGATAGTTCGGGGGAGACCCAGTACTTC.

CDR3 region: CASSPLGDRVNSPLHF. CDR3 nucleotide sequence: TGTGCCAGCAGCCCTCTGGGGGACAGGGTAAATTCACCCCTCCACTTT. The chain joins TRBV27 to TRBJ1-6, with TRBD1 identical over 9 bases. Germline assignment: CDR1 MNHEY and CDR2 SMNVEV (reference sequence). The CDR3 spans 16 residues. V was clipped by 6 bases and J by 7 bases; unmatched bases: 10.

The chain employs TRBV4-1 and TRBJ1-5; possible D gene TRBD1, 5 bases. V was shortened by 0 bases and J by 5 bases, with 14 bases between the two germline ends. Germline V gene lookup returns CDR1 MGHRA and CDR2 YSYEKL. CDR3 length: 16 residues. CDR3 in DNA: TGCGCCAGCAGCCAAGAATCTGGGGCCGGACATCAGCCCCAGCATTTT. Translation gives CASSQESGAGHQPQHF.

The sample holds a few counts of this clone. The V and J genes are TRBV19 and TRBJ1-6; the match to TRBD1 covers 8 bases. Germline CDR1 is LNHDA and CDR2 is SQIVND (reference sequence). This CDR3 contains 13 residues. V dropped 6 bases and J dropped 6; count of bases not matched to a gene: 1. CDR3 protein: CASSRGLNSPLHF. Here the CDR3 DNA reads TGTGCCAGTAGCAGGGGGCTTAATTCACCCCTCCACTTT.

The rearrangement uses TRBV7-2 and TRBJ1-5, with 9 bases identical to TRBD1. This CDR3 region has 15 residues. V shed 5 bases and J 6 bases; nucleotides not matched to a gene: 8. The V gene's germline CDR1 is SGHTA and CDR2 FQGNSA. CDR3 sequence reads: CASSIGTGRFQPQHF. CDR3 DNA sequence: TGTGCCAGCAGCATAGGGACAGGGAGATTTCAGCCCCAGCATTTT.

This clone was picked up one time. J is TRBJ1-4 and V is TRBV7-9; possible D gene TRBD1, 6 bases. Germline CDR1 and CDR2: SEHNR and FQNEAQ (reference sequence). V shed 3 bases and J shed 4 bases, with 12 bases lying between them. The CDR3 spans 15 residues. CDR3 loop: CASSFGGQGNEKLFF. The DNA for the CDR3 is TGTGCCAGCAGCTTCGGGGGGCAGGGTAATGAAAAACTGTTTTTT.

This clone was seen only a few times. J is TRBJ1-1 and V is TRBV5-6, with D uncertain. Between the trimmed V and J ends, which lost 1 base and 0 bases, there was a span of 10 bases. The germline gives CDR1 SGHDT, CDR2 YYEEEE. The CDR3 length is 15 residues. CDR3 DNA: TGTGCCAGCAGCTTGTTGCTAGGCATGAACACTGAAGCTTTCTTT. It yields the protein CASSLLLGMNTEAFF. Filled out from reference TRBV5-6 and TRBJ1-1, the complete variable domain reads DAGVTQSPTHLIKTRGQQVTLRCSPKSGHDTVSWYQQALGQGPQFIFQYYEEEERQRGNFPDRFSGHQFPNYSSELNVNALLLGDSALYLCASSLLLGMNTEAFFGQGTRLTVV.

The V call is TRBV7-2, the J call TRBJ2-7, with 9 nucleotides matching TRBD2. Germline trimming cut 3 bases from V and 3 bases from J; bases unmatched to any gene: 6. The CDR3 totals 15 residues. Germline CDR1 and CDR2: SGHTA and FQGNSA. CDR3 sequence reads: CASSFEALAGYEQYF. The CDR3 DNA reads as TGTGCCAGCAGCTTTGAGGCACTAGCGGGCTACGAGCAGTACTTC.

This rearrangement joins TRBV20-1 to TRBJ2-1; D is unresolved. V lost 3 bases and J 4 bases, leaving 4 bases between the germline ends. The germline gives CDR1 DFQATT, CDR2 SNEGSKA (reference sequence). This CDR3 comprises 11 residues. The CDR3 loop reads CSASRYNEQFF. DNA for the CDR3: TGCAGTGCTAGCCGTTACAATGAGCAGTTCTTC.

Only one count was recorded for this clone. The chain is built from TRBV6-1 and TRBJ2-5; 7 positions match TRBD2. The trim removed 6 bases at V and 5 bases at J, leaving 12 bases unmatched. CDR3 length: 15 residues. CDR1 is MNHNS and CDR2 is SASEGT in the germline V gene. CDR3 DNA sequence: TGTGCCAGCAGAAGGGCGGCGGGAGTGCAGGAGACCCAGTACTTC. Encoded protein: CASRRAAGVQETQYF.